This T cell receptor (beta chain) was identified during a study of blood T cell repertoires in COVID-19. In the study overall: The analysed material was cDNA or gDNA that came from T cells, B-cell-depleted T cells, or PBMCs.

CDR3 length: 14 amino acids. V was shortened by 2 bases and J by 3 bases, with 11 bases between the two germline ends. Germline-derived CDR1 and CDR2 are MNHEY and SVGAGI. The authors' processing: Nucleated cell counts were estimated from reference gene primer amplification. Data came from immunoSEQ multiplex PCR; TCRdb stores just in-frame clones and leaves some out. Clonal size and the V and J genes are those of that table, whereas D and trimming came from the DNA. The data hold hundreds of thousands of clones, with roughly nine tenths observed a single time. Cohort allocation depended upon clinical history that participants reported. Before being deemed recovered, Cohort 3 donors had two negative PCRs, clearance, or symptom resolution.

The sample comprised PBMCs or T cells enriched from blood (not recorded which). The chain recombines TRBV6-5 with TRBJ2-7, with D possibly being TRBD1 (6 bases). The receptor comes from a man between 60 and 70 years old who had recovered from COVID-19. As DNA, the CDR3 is TGTGCCAGCAGTTACGGACAGCGTAACTACGAGCAGTACTTC. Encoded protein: CASSYGQRNYEQYF.